What follows are 27 T cell receptor beta chains derived from one specimen sequenced in a study of shared clonotypes between healthy human individuals. Method: immunoSEQ multiplex PCR; TCRdb's copy keeps in-frame clones and lacks some. This table holds 950,000 to 1,200,000 clones, 77% found once. The material sequenced was memory CD4+ T cells from PBMCs. Sample subset: CD45RA-negative fraction. These receptors were collected from a young man in good health. Some clones in this sample may be carry-over from other donors' samples.

The table lists this clone with a few counts. The chain uses TRBV4-1 and TRBJ2-1; 12 nucleotides agree with TRBD2. The junction had 1 base not matched to a gene; V was cut back by 1 base and J by 0 bases. This CDR3 region has 17 residues. Germline V gives CDR1 MGHRA, CDR2 YSYEKL. The CDR3 bases are TGCGCCAGCAGCCAAGGGACTAGCGGGACCTCCTACAATGAGCAGTTCTTC. Encoded protein: CASSQGTSGTSYNEQFF.

V is TRBV5-1 and J is TRBJ1-4; a weak D match, TRBD1 (5 bases). Trimming left V 3 bases short and J 3 bases short, with 12 bases between. Germline V gene lookup returns CDR1 SGHRS and CDR2 YFSETQ. CDR3 length equals 15 residues. In nucleotides, the CDR3 is TGCGCCAGCAGCTCCCGGGGGTGGTCTAATGAAAAACTGTTTTTT. Protein: CASSSRGWSNEKLFF.

The CDR3 protein is CATQRLDGAKNTEAFF. Here the CDR3 DNA reads TGTGCCACCCAACGATTGGACGGAGCTAAGAACACTGAAGCTTTCTTT. The J gene is TRBJ1-1, the V gene TRBV15, with D unclear. V dropped 8 bases and J dropped 1 base, with 20 bases sitting between them. The CDR3 is 16 amino acids. Looked up from germline, CDR1 is LNHNV and CDR2 is YYDKDF (reference sequence).

CDR3 protein: CASSINGGEGELFF. The CDR3 bases are TGTGCCAGTAGTATAAACGGGGGTGAAGGGGAGCTGTTTTTT. V and J are TRBV19 and TRBJ2-2, with D possibly being TRBD2 (6 bases). The CDR3 length is 14 residues. V dropped 2 bases and J dropped 8 bases, with 12 bases sitting between them. Germline-derived CDR1 and CDR2 are LNHDA and SQIVND (reference sequence). Full variable domain (missing parts from reference TRBV19 and TRBJ2-2): DGGITQSPKYLFRKEGQNVTLSCEQNLNHDAMYWYRQDPGQGLRLIYYSQIVNDFQKGDIAEGYSVSREKKESFPLTVTSAQKNPTAFYLCASSINGGEGELFFGEGSRLTVL.

The CDR3 sequence is CASSPTTWTDDQETQYF. The CDR3 nucleotides read TGTGCCAGCAGCCCAACCACTTGGACGGATGATCAAGAGACCCAGTACTTC. This chain joins TRBV5-5 and TRBJ2-5; D is unresolved. With 4 bases removed from V and 2 bases from J, the gap between germline ends came to 21 bases. In germline, CDR1 is SGHKS, CDR2 YYEKEE (reference sequence). There are 17 residues in the CDR3.

The chain links TRBV19 to TRBJ1-4; no firm D call. Germline CDR1 and CDR2: LNHDA and SQIVND (reference sequence). The V end lost 1 base, the J end lost 8 bases, and 14 bases lay between the germline ends. CDR3 length equals 15 residues. The DNA of the CDR3 is TGTGCCAGTAGTATAGGCCGGGATATGGACGAAAAACTGTTTTTT. This translates into CASSIGRDMDEKLFF.

V usage is TRBV2 and J usage is TRBJ1-1; 8 bases match TRBD1. The CDR3 loop spans 16 amino acids. Losses at the gene ends were 2 bases for V and 1 base for J; bases not matched to a gene: 6. Germline V CDR1 and CDR2: SNHLY, FYNNEI. The CDR3 spells CASSEQGAMGNTEAFF. The CDR3 DNA reads TGTGCCAGCAGTGAACAGGGGGCGATGGGGAACACTGAAGCTTTCTTT.

This chain uses TRBV11-3 with TRBJ1-1; D not resolved. V shed 2 bases and J shed 4 bases, with 17 bases lying between them. The CDR3 contains 16 residues. Per the germline V gene, CDR1 is SGHNT and CDR2 is YENEEA. The CDR3, as DNA: TGTGCCAGCAGCTTAATCCATAGCGGGAAAAGCACTGAAGCTTTCTTT. This translates into CASSLIHSGKSTEAFF. The variable domain in full, with the rest retrieved from reference TRBV11-3 and TRBJ1-1, is EAGVVQSPRYKIIEKKQPVAFWCNPISGHNTLYWYLQNLGQGPELLIRYENEEAVDDSQLPKDRFSAERLKGVDSTLKIQPAELGDSAVYLCASSLIHSGKSTEAFFGQGTRLTVV.

The chain couples TRBV28 to TRBJ1-2, with a possible D match to TRBD1 (6 bases). CDR1 and CDR2 from the germline V gene are MDHEN and SYDVKM. The CDR3 is made up of 17 amino acids. V lost 10 bases to trimming and J lost 3 bases, with 27 bases between them. Here the CDR3 reads CATRGRGSGGPDYGYTF. CDR3 coding DNA: TGTGCCACCAGGGGCCGGGGATCCGGCGGGCCCGACTATGGCTACACCTTC.

The rearrangement joins TRBV19 to TRBJ1-2; 12 nucleotides match TRBD1. CDR1 and CDR2 (germline): LNHDA, SQIVND (reference sequence). The CDR3 is 17 amino acids. Unmatched junction bases numbered 9, after V lost 5 bases and J lost 2 bases. CDR3 loop: CASSPTGTGGLNYGYTF. The CDR3 coding sequence is TGTGCCAGTAGTCCCACCGGGACAGGGGGCTTAAACTATGGCTACACCTTC.

The gene calls are TRBV28 and TRBJ1-3, with D perhaps TRBD1 (6 bases). Per germline, CDR1 MDHEN and CDR2 SYDVKM. V dropped 3 bases and J dropped 8 bases, with 11 bases sitting between them. The CDR3 is 13 amino acids. CDR3 sequence: CASSFQGRDTIYF. CDR3 in DNA: TGTGCCAGCAGTTTCCAGGGGAGAGACACCATATATTTT.

This clone was seen a single time. The chain's CDR3 is CASSQDLTGGGYNEQFF. In DNA, the CDR3 is TGCGCCAGCAGCCAAGATTTGACGGGAGGGGGCTACAATGAGCAGTTCTTC. The J gene is TRBJ2-1, the V gene TRBV4-3; 8 bases are a match to TRBD2. The CDR3 length is 17 residues. The ends lost 0 bases at V and 3 bases at J; junction bases unmatched: 7. Germline V CDR1 and CDR2: LGHNA, YSLEER.

CDR3: CASSPRGGRAHNEQFF. The CDR3, as DNA: TGTGCCAGCAGCCCCAGGGGGGGGAGGGCCCACAATGAGCAGTTCTTC. The chain is built from TRBV7-3 and TRBJ2-1; D is possibly TRBD1 or TRBD2 (7 bases each). There are 16 residues in the CDR3. Trimming pared 5 bases from V and 5 bases from J, leaving 19 bases between. Germline values: CDR1 SGHTA, CDR2 FQGTGA. The full variable domain, rest sourced from reference TRBV7-3 and TRBJ2-1, is GAGVSQTPSNKVTEKGKYVELRCDPISGHTALYWYRQSLGQGPEFLIYFQGTGAADDSGLPNDRFFAVRPEGSVSTLKIQRTERGDSAVYLCASSPRGGRAHNEQFFGPGTRLTVL.

The chain links TRBV5-6 to TRBJ2-7; no definite D call. Germline CDR1 SGHDT, CDR2 YYEEEE. The ends were cut back, 2 bases at V and 1 base at J, with 7 bases in the middle. This CDR3 spans 13 amino acids. DNA for the CDR3: TGTGCCAGCAGCTTTATTCAGTCCTACGAGCAGTACTTC. This gives the protein CASSFIQSYEQYF.

The V call is TRBV23-1, the J call TRBJ1-2; D not resolved. TRBV23-1 falls under the ORF class, with uncertain function. The CDR3 has 14 amino acids. V lost 0 bases to trimming and J lost 1 base, with 6 bases between them. In nucleotides, the CDR3 is TGCGCCAGCAGTCAATCAGCACTTAACTATGGCTACACCTTC. This sequence encodes CASSQSALNYGYTF.

The rearrangement joins TRBV6-5 to TRBJ1-4, with TRBD1 identical over 7 bases. In germline, CDR1 is MNHEY, CDR2 SVGAGI. The trim removed 6 bases at V and 8 bases at J, leaving 9 bases unmatched. The CDR3 has 14 residues. The CDR3 is CASRPTGIREKLFF. In nucleotides, the CDR3 is TGTGCCAGCAGACCGACAGGGATTCGAGAAAAACTGTTTTTT.

This chain uses TRBV6-6 with TRBJ2-1, with D unclear. Germline-derived CDR1 and CDR2 are MNHNY and SVGAGI (reference sequence). Trimming pared 1 base from V and 1 base from J, leaving 8 bases between. The CDR3 totals 15 residues. The CDR3 DNA reads as TGTGCCAGCAGTTACTTGAAGCCGTCCTACAATGAGCAGTTCTTC. The encoded protein is CASSYLKPSYNEQFF.

Notes on this clone: One base away lies a much larger clone, so this may be a sequencing read error. The sample has other DNA sequences that encode this CDR3 too. V usage is TRBV9 and J usage is TRBJ2-1, with 10 bases fitting TRBD2. Unmatched junction bases numbered 0, after V lost 0 bases and J lost 3 bases. CDR3 size: 15 residues. Germline V CDR1 and CDR2: SGDLS, YYNGEE. The CDR3 sequence is CASSVGTSGYNEQFF. DNA for the CDR3: TGTGCCAGCAGCGTAGGGACTAGCGGCTACAATGAGCAGTTCTTC. The variable domain in full, completed from reference TRBV9 and TRBJ2-1, reads DSGVTQTPKHLITATGQRVTLRCSPRSGDLSVYWYQQSLDQGLQFLIQYYNGEERAKGNILERFSAQQFPDLHSELNLSSLELGDSALYFCASSVGTSGYNEQFFGPGTRLTVL.

The V and J genes are TRBV5-8 and TRBJ1-1; the D gene is possibly TRBD1 (5 bases). The CDR3 is made up of 15 amino acids. V dropped 1 base and J dropped 1 base, with 11 bases sitting between them. Per the germline V gene, CDR1 is SGHTS and CDR2 is YDEGEE. CDR3 sequence (DNA): TGTGCCAGCAGCTTGTGGGGGGGGACGAACACTGAAGCTTTCTTT. It yields the protein CASSLWGGTNTEAFF.

The chain couples TRBV5-1 to TRBJ2-1; D ambiguous. This CDR3 comprises 13 residues. V lost 0 bases, J lost 8 bases, and 9 bases lay in between. Germline assignment: CDR1 SGHRS and CDR2 YFSETQ. The CDR3 region has the DNA TGCGCCAGCAGCTTGGCACCGGGTGATGAGCAGTTCTTC. This translates into CASSLAPGDEQFF.

About this clone itself: The junction departs from germline at one end; a sequencing error may be responsible. The V call is TRBV2, the J call TRBJ1-2; perhaps TRBD1 as D (5 bases). This CDR3 has 12 residues. Per the germline V gene, CDR1 is SNHLY and CDR2 is FYNNEI. The CDR3 nucleotides read TGTGCCGGCAGGGAATCCCACGATGGCTACACCTTC. It encodes CAGRESHDGYTF.

The chain employs TRBV28 and TRBJ1-4; D gene unclear. In germline, CDR1 is MDHEN, CDR2 SYDVKM. The germline V and J ends were trimmed by 8 bases and 4 bases, with 14 bases remaining between them. This CDR3 is 14 amino acids long. The CDR3 region is CASLGGADNEKLFF. As DNA, the CDR3 is TGTGCCAGCCTTGGAGGAGCAGATAATGAAAAACTGTTTTTT.

J is TRBJ1-2 and V is TRBV7-9; D uncertain. In germline, CDR1 is SEHNR, CDR2 FQNEAQ (reference sequence). CDR3 length equals 12 residues. The germline V and J ends were trimmed by 8 bases and 3 bases, with 10 bases remaining between them. The CDR3 protein is CASGRADYGYTF. Written as DNA, the CDR3 is TGTGCCAGCGGCCGGGCAGACTATGGCTACACCTTC.

This chain joins TRBV19 and TRBJ1-1; 8 bases agree with TRBD1. V dropped 11 bases and J dropped 4; count of bases not matched to a gene: 9. Germline V gene lookup returns CDR1 LNHDA and CDR2 SQIVND (reference sequence). The CDR3 runs 13 residues. The CDR3 reads CASRQGRSTEAFF. CDR3 bases: TGTGCCTCAAGACAGGGGCGAAGCACTGAAGCTTTCTTT.

A remark on this clone: This clone may be a read error of a much larger clone one base away. CDR3 sequence reads: CASSLGLAGETQYF. CDR3 DNA: TGTGCCAGCAGCTTGGGACTAGCGGGAGAGACCCAGTACTTC. The chain has TRBV11-2 and TRBJ2-5; TRBD2 matches 12 bases. Germline V lookup: CDR1 SGHAT, CDR2 FQNNGV. The CDR3 covers 14 residues. The junction had 0 bases not matched to a gene; V was cut back by 3 bases and J by 4 bases.

This chain connects TRBV7-9 to TRBJ1-3, with no clear D. The ends were cut back, 3 bases at V and 5 bases at J, with 2 bases in the middle. This CDR3 has 11 residues. Germline CDR1 reads SEHNR; CDR2 reads FQNEAQ (reference sequence). CDR3 protein: CASSLRNTIYF. The CDR3 DNA reads TGTGCCAGCAGCTTGAGAAACACCATATATTTT.

This clone was counted a single time. The V call is TRBV19, the J call TRBJ2-1; a possible D gene is TRBD2 (6 bases). Trimming pared 4 bases from V and 0 bases from J, leaving 16 bases between. Per germline, CDR1 LNHDA and CDR2 SQIVND (reference sequence). This CDR3 region has 17 residues. The CDR3 protein is CASSSQVAVSSYNEQFF. CDR3 sequence (DNA): TGTGCCAGTAGTAGTCAAGTAGCGGTTAGCTCCTACAATGAGCAGTTCTTC.